Each of the 25 T cell receptor beta chains below was sequenced from the same sample in a study of radiation and T cells in renal cell carcinoma. TCRdb keeps only in-frame clones here, not all; method: immunoSEQ multiplex PCR. The data contain approximately 100,000 clones, around 88% of them singletons. Time point meaning: baseline pretreatment blood. Treatment in this sample: 15 Gy SBRT to primary tumor, nephrectomy 4 weeks later. The source was blood, collected from a patient whose treatment included radiotherapy and nephrectomy. The receptors derive from a man aged 50 or older with renal cell carcinoma.

The chain couples TRBV29-1 to TRBJ2-7, with D possibly being TRBD2 (6 bases). CDR3 length: 13 residues. V was pared by 2 bases and J by 4 bases, with 12 bases between. The germline V gene has CDR1 SQVTM and CDR2 ANQGSEA. CDR3 amino acids: CSVEWEDQYEQYF. The CDR3 DNA reads as TGCAGCGTTGAATGGGAGGACCAGTACGAGCAGTACTTC.

The table lists this clone with a few counts. This chain uses TRBV29-1 with TRBJ2-2, with D unclear. V was trimmed by 7 bases and J by 1 base, leaving 7 bases between them. Per germline, CDR1 SQVTM and CDR2 ANQGSEA. The CDR3 contains 12 residues. The CDR3 is CSASRNTGELFF. The CDR3 DNA is TGCAGCGCGTCTAGGAACACCGGGGAGCTGTTTTTT.

The chain couples TRBV2 to TRBJ1-1; D gene uncertain. The V gene lost 7 bases and the J gene lost 3 bases, with 15 bases spanning the gap. Germline lookup yields CDR1 SNHLY and CDR2 FYNNEI. The CDR3 consists of 14 residues. CDR3 nucleotide sequence: TGTGCCAGCAAACGGGAGTCGGCGGACACTGAAGCTTTCTTT. Translation: CASKRESADTEAFF.

The chain has TRBV19 and TRBJ2-1; D is unclear. The CDR3 contains 17 residues. Trimming stripped 2 bases from V and 0 bases from J, with 14 bases between. Germline V lookup: CDR1 LNHDA, CDR2 SQIVND (reference sequence). CDR3 coding DNA: TGTGCCAGTAGTATATCAATGTGGTGGAGCTCCTACAATGAGCAGTTCTTC. As protein: CASSISMWWSSYNEQFF.

J is TRBJ2-3 and V is TRBV2; 9 positions match TRBD1. The ends lost 7 bases at V and 2 bases at J; junction bases unmatched: 7. The CDR3 consists of 15 residues. Germline lookup yields CDR1 SNHLY and CDR2 FYNNEI. CDR3 region: CASTGTGYTTDTQYF. The CDR3 DNA reads as TGTGCCAGCACCGGGACAGGGTATACCACAGATACGCAGTATTTT.

This chain uses TRBV11-2 with TRBJ1-3, with a weak D call TRBD1 (6 bases). Germline V gene sequence: CDR1 SGHAT, CDR2 FQNNGV. The CDR3 extends over 15 amino acids. With 5 bases removed from V and 4 bases from J, the gap between germline ends came to 15 bases. The CDR3 here is CASSPHLDRGNTIYF. In DNA, the CDR3 is TGTGCCAGCAGCCCCCACCTCGACAGGGGAAACACCATATATTTT.

The chain couples TRBV4-1 to TRBJ1-5; TRBD1 is a possible D gene (6 bases). Trimming pared 4 bases from V and 7 bases from J, leaving 17 bases between. CDR1 and CDR2 from the germline V gene are MGHRA and YSYEKL. The CDR3 contains 15 residues. In DNA, the CDR3 is TGCGCCAGCAGCCCCTTTGGGCAGGGGCGGCAGCCCCAGCATTTT. Translation gives CASSPFGQGRQPQHF.

CDR3 loop: CASSPPAGVYNEQFF. In DNA form, the CDR3 reads TGTGCCAGCTCACCACCTGCAGGGGTTTACAATGAGCAGTTCTTC. This chain uses TRBV18 with TRBJ2-1; D is perhaps TRBD1 (6 bases). V was pared by 0 bases and J by 4 bases, with 10 bases between. CDR3 length: 15 amino acids. The germline gives CDR1 KGHSH, CDR2 LQKENI.

The chain employs TRBV7-3 and TRBJ2-6, with no clear D. The CDR3 covers 17 residues. V dropped 2 bases and J dropped 1 base, with 12 bases sitting between them. CDR1 is SGHTA and CDR2 is FQGTGA in the germline V gene. The DNA for the CDR3 is TGTGCCAGCAGCTTACAGCAGAGAGCATCTGGGGCCAACGTCCTGACTTTC. This sequence encodes CASSLQQRASGANVLTF.

The chain carries TRBV9 and TRBJ2-1; perhaps TRBD2 as D (5 bases). Germline CDR1 and CDR2: SGDLS and YYNGEE. The ends were cut back, 4 bases at V and 1 base at J, with 15 bases in the middle. This CDR3 has 16 residues. CDR3 nucleotide sequence: TGTGCCAGCAGCCCGCCACTAGGTACGTCCTACAATGAGCAGTTCTTC. This encodes CASSPPLGTSYNEQFF.

The chain links TRBV7-3 to TRBJ2-4; 10 positions match TRBD1. CDR3 length equals 15 residues. After removal of 2 bases from V and 8 bases from J, the junction contained 6 bases not matched to a gene. Germline V CDR1 and CDR2: SGHTA, FQGTGA. The CDR3 reads CASSLAGGTGDIQYF. In nucleotides, the CDR3 is TGTGCCAGCAGCTTAGCCGGAGGGACAGGGGACATTCAGTACTTC.

About this clone itself: The junction and the germline gene differ at one end; a read error may be behind it. The V gene is TRBV7-7, the J gene TRBJ1-1; D is ambiguous. This CDR3 region has 10 residues. Germline V gene sequence: CDR1 SSHAT, CDR2 FNYEAQ (reference sequence). The CDR3 nucleotides are TGTGCTAGCAGCCCCATGGTACGGGCCTTT. This translates into CASSPMVRAF.

The genes are TRBV11-2 and TRBJ1-2; maybe TRBD1 (6 bases). Looked up from germline, CDR1 is SGHAT and CDR2 is FQNNGV. Trimming pared 5 bases from V and 8 bases from J, leaving 12 bases between. The CDR3 sequence is 12 residues long. DNA of the CDR3: TGTGCCAGCAGCCCTACAGGGCCCGGCTACACCTTC. Protein product: CASSPTGPGYTF.

This clone was detected once. This chain connects TRBV29-1 to TRBJ1-2; 8 nucleotides align to TRBD1. Germline V lookup: CDR1 SQVTM, CDR2 ANQGSEA. Trimming took 2 bases from V and 8 from J; bases not matched to a gene: 7. The CDR3 has 13 residues. Here the CDR3 reads CSVERQGFRGYTF. For the CDR3, the DNA is TGCAGCGTTGAAAGACAGGGGTTTCGAGGCTACACCTTC. The full variable domain, with the rest looked up from reference TRBV29-1 and TRBJ1-2, is SAVISQKPSRDICQRGTSLTIQCQVDSQVTMMFWYRQQPGQSLTLIATANQGSEATYESGFVIDKFPISRPNLTFSTLTVSNMSPEDSSIYLCSVERQGFRGYTFGSGTRLTVV.

The chain is built from TRBV7-9 and TRBJ1-4, with TRBD1 matching over 9 bases. From germline, CDR1 is SEHNR and CDR2 FQNEAQ (reference sequence). The CDR3 runs 14 residues. Trimming took 3 bases from V and 6 from J; bases not matched to a gene: 2. CDR3 nucleotides: TGTGCCAGCAGCTTCACAGGGGGCGATGAAAAACTGTTTTTT. Protein: CASSFTGGDEKLFF.

This clone has just a few counts. This chain joins TRBV6-1 and TRBJ1-1; perhaps TRBD1 as D (6 bases). This CDR3 has 14 amino acids. Germline V lookup: CDR1 MNHNS, CDR2 SASEGT. Trimming cost V 6 bases and J 3 bases, with 14 bases left between them. The CDR3 sequence: CASRLGTLDTEAFF. The CDR3 DNA sequence: TGTGCCAGCAGGCTCGGGACACTGGACACTGAAGCTTTCTTT.

J is TRBJ2-3 and V is TRBV5-1; D uncertain. The CDR3 length is 14 residues. V lost 7 bases and J 2 bases, leaving 14 bases between the germline ends. Germline CDR1 is SGHRS and CDR2 is YFSETQ. CDR3 sequence (DNA): TGCGCCAGCTCAACCCAATGGGACACAGATACGCAGTATTTT. Its protein product is CASSTQWDTDTQYF.

J is TRBJ2-2 and V is TRBV4-3; TRBD2 aligns across 9 bases. CDR1 is LGHNA, CDR2 YSLEER, per germline. There are 17 residues in the CDR3. V trimming: 0 bases; J trimming: 4 bases; junction bases outside the gene matches: 6. DNA of the CDR3: TGCGCCAGCAGCCAAGATTATAGCGGGGGAGGCACCGGGGAGCTGTTTTTT. Residues: CASSQDYSGGGTGELFF.

This clone was detected once. This chain links TRBV28 with TRBJ1-2, with 7 nucleotides matching TRBD1. The V and J ends lost 6 bases and 4 bases, in that order; junction bases with no gene match: 14. This CDR3 comprises 16 residues. CDR1 and CDR2 from the germline V gene are MDHEN and SYDVKM. CDR3 loop: CASSLDSTGIGYGYTF. CDR3 nucleotides: TGTGCCAGCAGCCTAGACTCGACAGGGATTGGCTATGGCTACACCTTC.

J is TRBJ1-1 and V is TRBV5-1; possibly TRBD1 for D (5 bases). V gave up 2 bases and J gave up 3 bases, with 17 bases separating them. The V gene's germline CDR1 is SGHRS and CDR2 YFSETQ. The length of the CDR3 is 16 residues. CDR3 amino acids: CASSFRADGGDTEAFF. The DNA of the CDR3 is TGCGCCAGCAGCTTCCGGGCCGATGGAGGGGACACTGAAGCTTTCTTT. Combining the CDR3 with reference TRBV5-1 and TRBJ1-1 gives the whole variable domain KAGVTQTPRYLIKTRGQQVTLSCSPISGHRSVSWYQQTPGQGLQFLFEYFSETQRNKGNFPGRFSGRQFSNSRSEMNVSTLELGDSALYLCASSFRADGGDTEAFFGQGTRLTVV.

This clone was observed a handful of times. The chain is built from TRBV9 and TRBJ1-1; TRBD1 is a possible D gene (6 bases). Germline V gene sequence: CDR1 SGDLS, CDR2 YYNGEE. V was shortened by 3 bases and J by 3 bases, with 12 bases between the two germline ends. CDR3 length equals 14 residues. The CDR3 loop is CASSATDSYTEAFF. Here the CDR3 DNA reads TGTGCCAGCAGCGCAACGGACAGCTACACTGAAGCTTTCTTT.

J is TRBJ2-7 and V is TRBV7-6; TRBD2 matches at 7 bases. Germline V gene data show CDR1 as SGHVS and CDR2 as FNYEAQ. This CDR3 spans 15 amino acids. Trimming took 1 base from V and 1 from J; bases not matched to a gene: 4. CDR3 amino acids: CASSLEPGLSYEQYF. DNA for the CDR3: TGTGCCAGCAGCTTAGAACCGGGACTATCCTACGAGCAGTACTTC.

The chain combines TRBV5-1 with TRBJ2-7, with D unresolved. Trimming cost V 4 bases and J 0 bases, with 11 bases left between them. The CDR3 is 14 amino acids. Germline loops: CDR1 SGHRS, CDR2 YFSETQ. Here the CDR3 DNA reads TGCGCCAGCAGCCCGCAGACACCCTCCTACGAGCAGTACTTC. Amino acids: CASSPQTPSYEQYF.

The chain couples TRBV29-1 to TRBJ2-2; the D is unclear. V lost 5 bases, J lost 0 bases, and 4 bases lay in between. Germline V lookup: CDR1 SQVTM, CDR2 ANQGSEA. The CDR3 contains 12 residues. In DNA form, the CDR3 reads TGCAGCGTTCCTGCGAACACCGGGGAGCTGTTTTTT. It codes for CSVPANTGELFF.

The chain couples TRBV4-2 to TRBJ2-5; D not certain. The V end lost 0 bases, the J end lost 1 base, and 18 bases lay between the germline ends. Germline-derived CDR1 and CDR2 are LGHNA and YNFKEQ. The CDR3 is made up of 18 amino acids. In DNA, the CDR3 is TGTGCCAGCAGCCAAGACCTTTCATGGACCCATATCCAAGAGACCCAGTACTTC. Amino acid sequence: CASSQDLSWTHIQETQYF.